The 32 T cell receptor beta chains given below trace back to one sample, sequenced in a study of control samples from healthy donors and cancer patients. Generated by immunoSEQ multiplex PCR, the TCRdb table keeps only in-frame clones and is missing some. The table lists about 110,000 clones, 82% of them singletons. The sequencing input was blood. The source of these receptors is a young man in good health.

This rearrangement joins TRBV28 to TRBJ2-7, with D possibly matching TRBD1 (7 bases). The V gene's germline CDR1 is MDHEN and CDR2 SYDVKM. The CDR3 has 13 amino acids. The V end lost 6 bases, the J end lost 7 bases, and 16 bases lay between the germline ends. DNA of the CDR3: TGTGCCAGCAGAAGACAGGGCGGAGGGGAGCAGTACTTC. Protein: CASRRQGGGEQYF. The variable domain in full, completed from reference TRBV28 and TRBJ2-7, reads DVKVTQSSRYLVKRTGEKVFLECVQDMDHENMFWYRQDPGLGLRLIYFSYDVKMKEKGDIPEGYSVSREKKERFSLILESASTNQTSMYLCASRRQGGGEQYFGPGTRLTVT.

The CDR3: CASSPGTGFSNQPQHF. CDR3 coding DNA: TGTGCCAGCAGCCCCGGGACAGGGTTTAGCAATCAGCCCCAGCATTTT. The chain has TRBV9 and TRBJ1-5, with 9 bases fitting TRBD1. The germline gives CDR1 SGDLS, CDR2 YYNGEE. The CDR3 totals 16 residues. With 4 bases clipped from V and 0 bases from J, the junction kept 5 bases outside the gene matches.

The gene calls are TRBV2 and TRBJ2-5; 7 bases are a match to TRBD2. CDR1 SNHLY and CDR2 FYNNEI come from the germline V gene. V shed 9 bases and J 3 bases; nucleotides not matched to a gene: 10. The CDR3 runs 14 residues. The CDR3 nucleotides read TGTGCCAGAGCTTCCCGGGGGGTGAAAGAGACCCAGTACTTC. Translation: CARASRGVKETQYF.

The chain recombines TRBV19 with TRBJ2-1; TRBD1 aligns across 9 bases. Germline values: CDR1 LNHDA, CDR2 SQIVND (reference sequence). The CDR3 runs 14 residues. V lost 8 bases, J lost 1 base, and 3 bases stayed unmatched. CDR3 sequence (DNA): TGTGCCAGTGCCGGGACAGGGTCCTACAATGAGCAGTTCTTC. Protein: CASAGTGSYNEQFF.

The chain carries TRBV2 and TRBJ1-5; TRBD1 matches 9 bases. The V and J ends lost 5 bases and 5 bases, in that order; junction bases with no gene match: 4. This CDR3 has 14 amino acids. Germline loops: CDR1 SNHLY, CDR2 FYNNEI. CDR3: CASSKGQGDQPQHF. The CDR3 DNA sequence: TGTGCCAGCAGTAAGGGACAGGGAGATCAGCCCCAGCATTTT.

The J gene is TRBJ2-5, the V gene TRBV2; TRBD1 matches 8 bases. Germline CDR1 is SNHLY and CDR2 is FYNNEI. The V gene end was trimmed by 5 bases and the J gene end by 2 bases; junction bases not matched to a gene: 10. The CDR3 length is 16 residues. The CDR3 here is CASSPIGQGRQETQYF. In DNA form, the CDR3 reads TGTGCCAGCAGTCCAATCGGACAGGGAAGGCAAGAGACCCAGTACTTC.

A single count supports this clone. V usage is TRBV28 and J usage is TRBJ1-4; D ambiguous. Trimming removed 6 bases at V and 14 bases at J, with 16 bases between. Germline loops: CDR1 MDHEN, CDR2 SYDVKM. The CDR3 is 12 residues long. This CDR3 reads CASRYGAKRLFF. CDR3 bases: TGTGCCAGCAGATACGGAGCTAAAAGGCTGTTTTTT.

In this sample, this clone turned up once. The chain has TRBV14 and TRBJ1-1, with 7 bases matching TRBD1. CDR1 and CDR2 (germline): SGHDN, FVKESK. J lost 5 bases, V lost 4 bases, and 7 bases had no gene match. This CDR3 is built from 14 residues. CDR3 sequence: CASSLTGRKTEAFF. The DNA of the CDR3 is TGTGCCAGCAGCCTGACAGGGAGGAAGACTGAAGCTTTCTTT.

V gene TRBV5-8 combines with J gene TRBJ2-2, with unresolved D. Trimming stripped 4 bases from V and 0 bases from J, with 7 bases between. The CDR3 loop spans 14 amino acids. Germline V lookup: CDR1 SGHTS, CDR2 YDEGEE. The chain's CDR3 is CASSTHSNTGELFF. In DNA form, the CDR3 reads TGTGCCAGCAGCACACACTCGAACACCGGGGAGCTGTTTTTT.

V and J are TRBV19 and TRBJ2-7, with a weak D call TRBD2 (5 bases). V lost 4 bases and J lost 2, with 21 bases in between. The germline gives CDR1 LNHDA, CDR2 SQIVND (reference sequence). CDR3 length: 17 amino acids. DNA of the CDR3: TGTGCCAGTAGTACTCGAAGACTACAATTAAACACCTACGAGCAGTACTTC. Residues: CASSTRRLQLNTYEQYF.

The chain's CDR3 is CASSLELEGTQYF. CDR3 bases: TGTGCCAGCAGCTTAGAACTGGAGGGGACCCAGTACTTC. The genes are TRBV11-3 and TRBJ2-5, with D maybe TRBD2 (6 bases). The CDR3 spans 13 residues. Germline V gene sequence: CDR1 SGHNT, CDR2 YENEEA. The germline V and J ends were trimmed by 0 bases and 7 bases, with 9 bases remaining between them.

This clone was recorded only once. The V call is TRBV25-1, the J call TRBJ1-1; unclear D gene. V lost 6 bases, J lost 1 base, and 9 bases lay in between. Per germline, CDR1 MGHDK and CDR2 SYGVNS. This CDR3 is built from 13 residues. CDR3 DNA: TGTGCCAGCAGCATGAACAGGAACACTGAAGCTTTCTTT. Protein: CASSMNRNTEAFF. The whole variable domain, remainder taken from reference TRBV25-1 and TRBJ1-1, is EADIYQTPRYLVIGTGKKITLECSQTMGHDKMYWYQQDPGMELHLIHYSYGVNSTEKGDLSSESTVSRIRTEHFPLTLESARPSHTSQYLCASSMNRNTEAFFGQGTRLTVV.

This chain uses TRBV9 with TRBJ2-1; D remains unclear. Germline values: CDR1 SGDLS, CDR2 YYNGEE. The CDR3 is 13 amino acids. Trimming took 2 bases from V and 3 from J, leaving 6 bases between them. CDR3 DNA: TGTGCCAGCAGCGTTTCCGTCTACAATGAGCAGTTCTTC. Its protein is CASSVSVYNEQFF.

The chain joins TRBV29-1 to TRBJ1-2; 7 bases are a match to TRBD1. This CDR3 spans 13 amino acids. V dropped 4 bases and J dropped 2; count of bases not matched to a gene: 4. CDR1 SQVTM and CDR2 ANQGSEA come from the germline V gene. CDR3: CSVVQGGNYGYTF. CDR3 nucleotides: TGCAGCGTTGTCCAGGGGGGGAACTATGGCTACACCTTC.

This chain joins TRBV7-2 and TRBJ1-3; D unclear. The CDR3 is made up of 13 amino acids. The germline CDR1 and CDR2 sequences are SGHTA and FQGNSA. Trimming took 5 bases from V and 1 from J, leaving 6 bases between them. Here the CDR3 DNA reads TGTGCCAGCAGCCGGAGTTCTGGAAACACCATATATTTT. It is translated as CASSRSSGNTIYF.

The chain links TRBV4-1 to TRBJ2-5; D might be TRBD1 (5 bases). CDR1 MGHRA and CDR2 YSYEKL come from the germline V gene. This CDR3 is built from 15 residues. V was pared by 0 bases and J by 7 bases, with 15 bases between. The CDR3 spells CASSQDPDSGATQYF. As DNA, the CDR3 is TGCGCCAGCAGCCAAGATCCAGATAGTGGGGCGACCCAGTACTTC.

This sequence joins TRBV19 and TRBJ1-6; 8 bases align to TRBD1. CDR1 LNHDA and CDR2 SQIVND come from the germline V gene (reference sequence). This CDR3 has 15 amino acids. J lost 9 bases, V lost 6 bases, and 10 bases had no gene match. The CDR3 coding sequence is TGTGCCAGTAGCCTCCAGGCAGGGGGCAGTTCACCCCTCCACTTT. Its translation is CASSLQAGGSSPLHF.

The chain employs TRBV2 and TRBJ1-2; D call uncertain. Germline assignment: CDR1 SNHLY and CDR2 FYNNEI. Trimming shortened V by 1 base and J by 4 bases, and 10 bases separated the two germline ends. The CDR3 has 14 residues. CDR3 in amino acids: CASSEGSFFYGYTF. Written as DNA, the CDR3 is TGTGCCAGCAGTGAAGGGTCTTTTTTCTATGGCTACACCTTC.

The chain employs TRBV11-2 and TRBJ2-3, with D tentatively TRBD2 (5 bases). Germline V lookup: CDR1 SGHAT, CDR2 FQNNGV. This CDR3 region has 16 residues. V was shortened by 5 bases and J by 1 base, with 16 bases between the two germline ends. CDR3 residues: CASSPANERGTDTQYF. The CDR3 bases are TGTGCCAGCAGCCCCGCCAACGAGAGGGGCACAGATACGCAGTATTTT.

The J gene is TRBJ2-4, the V gene TRBV6-5; TRBD2 aligns across 7 bases. The trim removed 4 bases at V and 0 bases at J, leaving 6 bases unmatched. CDR3 length: 16 amino acids. Per the germline V gene, CDR1 is MNHEY and CDR2 is SVGAGI. The CDR3: CASSSLAAGAKNIQYF. The CDR3 DNA is TGTGCCAGCAGTTCGCTAGCGGCTGGAGCCAAAAACATTCAGTACTTC.

The V gene is TRBV9, the J gene TRBJ2-1, with D possibly being TRBD2 (5 bases). Deletions cut 0 bases from V and 2 bases from J, with 15 bases between. The germline V gene has CDR1 SGDLS and CDR2 YYNGEE. The CDR3 extends over 17 amino acids. The DNA of the CDR3 is TGTGCCAGCAGCGTAGAGAGGGCCGGGGAGCCCTACAATGAGCAGTTCTTC. This gives the protein CASSVERAGEPYNEQFF.

The chain is built from TRBV2 and TRBJ1-4, with 9 bases identical to TRBD1. Germline V gives CDR1 SNHLY, CDR2 FYNNEI. Trimming took 3 bases from V and 10 from J; bases not matched to a gene: 0. The CDR3 runs to 12 residues. The CDR3 protein is CASSEDRGKLFF. The CDR3 nucleotides read TGTGCCAGCAGTGAGGACAGGGGAAAACTGTTTTTT. Together with reference TRBV2 and TRBJ1-4, the CDR3 gives the full variable domain: EPEVTQTPSHQVTQMGQEVILRCVPISNHLYFYWYRQILGQKVEFLVSFYNNEISEKSEIFDDQFSVERPDGSNFTLKIRSTKLEDSAMYFCASSEDRGKLFFGSGTQLSVL.

The V call is TRBV12-3 or TRBV12-4, the J call TRBJ1-5, with D possibly being TRBD1 (5 bases). CDR3 length: 12 amino acids. Trimming pared 6 bases from V and 6 bases from J, leaving 9 bases between. The CDR3 DNA sequence: TGTGCCAGCAGCCCCGACAGTCAGCCCCAGCATTTT. It yields the protein CASSPDSQPQHF.

This clone was recorded once. This sequence joins TRBV15 and TRBJ2-5, with TRBD2 identical over 14 bases. The V gene end was trimmed by 1 base and the J gene end by 5 bases; junction bases not matched to a gene: 0. Looked up from germline, CDR1 is LNHNV and CDR2 is YYDKDF (reference sequence). The CDR3 has 15 amino acids. The CDR3 here is CATSRGLAGGETQYF. The CDR3 bases are TGTGCCACCAGCAGAGGACTAGCGGGGGGGGAGACCCAGTACTTC.

CDR3 protein: CAISKKKTGAVEKLFF. CDR3 bases: TGTGCCATCAGTAAAAAAAAGACTGGGGCAGTCGAAAAACTGTTTTTT. V is TRBV10-3 and J is TRBJ1-4, with TRBD1 as a possible D gene (5 bases). CDR3 length: 16 amino acids. CDR1 and CDR2 from the germline V gene are ENHRY and SYGVKD. Trimming took off 5 bases at V and 8 bases at J, with 21 bases between the two ends.

The chain recombines TRBV29-1 with TRBJ1-5, with 8 nucleotides matching TRBD1. Germline assignment: CDR1 SQVTM and CDR2 ANQGSEA. This CDR3 has 12 amino acids. V shed 4 bases and J 4 bases; nucleotides not matched to a gene: 0. For the CDR3, the DNA is TGCAGCGTTGGGACAGGGAATCAGCCCCAGCATTTT. Its translation: CSVGTGNQPQHF.

The rearrangement uses TRBV29-1 and TRBJ1-1; no clear D gene. The length of the CDR3 is 17 residues. V gave up 5 bases and J gave up 1 base, with 23 bases separating them. Germline lookup yields CDR1 SQVTM and CDR2 ANQGSEA. The CDR3: CSVPFRIGERTNTEAFF. In DNA, the CDR3 is TGCAGCGTTCCTTTCCGGATTGGGGAGCGAACGAACACTGAAGCTTTCTTT. Full variable domain (rest looked up from reference TRBV29-1 and TRBJ1-1): SAVISQKPSRDICQRGTSLTIQCQVDSQVTMMFWYRQQPGQSLTLIATANQGSEATYESGFVIDKFPISRPNLTFSTLTVSNMSPEDSSIYLCSVPFRIGERTNTEAFFGQGTRLTVV.

This chain connects TRBV30 to TRBJ1-6; a weak D match, TRBD1 (5 bases). Between the trimmed V and J ends, which lost 3 bases and 14 bases, there was a span of 14 bases. The CDR3 is made up of 12 amino acids. Germline V gene data show CDR1 as GTSNPN and CDR2 as SVGIG (reference sequence). The CDR3: CAWSRDPGTLHF. The CDR3 nucleotides read TGTGCCTGGAGCCGGGACCCGGGGACCCTCCACTTT. Filled out from reference TRBV30 and TRBJ1-6, the complete variable domain reads SQTIHQWPATLVQPVGSPLSLECTVEGTSNPNLYWYRQAAGRGLQLLFYSVGIGQISSEVPQNLSASRPQDRQFILSSKKLLLSDSGFYLCAWSRDPGTLHFGNGTRLTVT.

This clone was counted between two and nine times. The chain recombines TRBV6-5 with TRBJ1-2; tentative D call: TRBD1 (6 bases). CDR1 is MNHEY and CDR2 is SVGAGI in the germline V gene. This CDR3 is built from 15 residues. The V and J ends lost 7 bases and 2 bases respectively, with 17 bases between them. DNA for the CDR3: TGTGCCAGCACCTTACAGGGTTCTGGAAACTATGGCTACACCTTC. The encoded protein is CASTLQGSGNYGYTF.

The gene calls are TRBV7-9 and TRBJ1-2; 9 nucleotides align to TRBD1. Trimming cost V 0 bases and J 8 bases; bases outside gene matches: 10. This CDR3 comprises 16 residues. The germline V gene has CDR1 SEHNR and CDR2 FQNEAQ (reference sequence). The CDR3 sequence is CASSLARSWDRDGYTF. The CDR3 DNA sequence: TGTGCCAGCAGCTTAGCGCGGAGCTGGGACAGGGACGGCTACACCTTC.

V is TRBV18 and J is TRBJ1-2, with 9 bases identical to TRBD1. CDR1 and CDR2 (germline): KGHSH, LQKENI. CDR3 length: 15 residues. Losses at the gene ends were 0 bases for V and 7 bases for J; bases not matched to a gene: 6. The CDR3: CASSPPHRGQVGYTF. CDR3 nucleotides: TGTGCCAGCTCACCACCGCACAGGGGGCAGGTTGGCTACACCTTC.

The V call is TRBV28, the J call TRBJ1-5; D call uncertain. The CDR3 loop spans 14 amino acids. V dropped 2 bases and J dropped 7 bases, with 12 bases sitting between them. Germline V lookup: CDR1 MDHEN, CDR2 SYDVKM. CDR3 sequence (DNA): TGTGCCAGCAGTTTAAGCCAACGAAAACAGCCCCAGCATTTT. Its translation is CASSLSQRKQPQHF.